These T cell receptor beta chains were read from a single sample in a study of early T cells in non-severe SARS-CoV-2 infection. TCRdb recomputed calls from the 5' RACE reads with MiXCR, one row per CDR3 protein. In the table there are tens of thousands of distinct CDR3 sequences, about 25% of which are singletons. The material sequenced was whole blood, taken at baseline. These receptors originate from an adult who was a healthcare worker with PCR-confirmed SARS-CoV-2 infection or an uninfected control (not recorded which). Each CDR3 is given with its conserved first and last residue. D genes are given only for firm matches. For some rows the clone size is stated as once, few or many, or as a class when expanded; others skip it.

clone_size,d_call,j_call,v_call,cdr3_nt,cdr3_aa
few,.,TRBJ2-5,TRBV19,TGTGCCAGTAGCGGGACTGGGGCGTTGAAGACCCAGTACTTC,CASSGTGALKTQYF
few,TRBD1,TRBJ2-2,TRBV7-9,TGTGCCAGCAGCCCACCGGGACAGGGGACCACCGGGGAGCTGTTTTTT,CASSPPGQGTTGELFF
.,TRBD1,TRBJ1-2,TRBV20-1,TGCAGTGCTAGGAAGACAGGGGGCGATGGCTACACCTTC,CSARKTGGDGYTF
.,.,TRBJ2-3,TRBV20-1,TGCAGTGCTAGAGATGCTGGCGGGAGCACAGATACGCAGTATTTT,CSARDAGGSTDTQYF
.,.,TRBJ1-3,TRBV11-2,TGTGCCAGCAGCTTAGATCGAGGACAGGGAAACACCATATATTTT,CASSLDRGQGNTIYF
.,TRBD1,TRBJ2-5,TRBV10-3,TGTGCCATCAGTGAGTCCCGATCGGGACAGGGTAAAGAGACCCAGTACTTC,CAISESRSGQGKETQYF
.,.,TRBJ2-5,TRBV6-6,TGTGCCAGCAGCTCGACTACGACCCAAGAGACCCAGTACTTC,CASSSTTTQETQYF
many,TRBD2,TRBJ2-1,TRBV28,TGTGCCAGCAGTTTATACCCGACTAGCGGGGGACACAATGAGCAGTTCTTC,CASSLYPTSGGHNEQFF
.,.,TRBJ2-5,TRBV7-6,TGTGCCAGCAGCTCGCGACAGGGAGGAAAGACCCAGTACTTC,CASSSRQGGKTQYF
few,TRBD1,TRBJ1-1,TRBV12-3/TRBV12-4,TGTGCCAGCAGCACCCCCGGGACAGGCACTGAAGCTTTCTTT,CASSTPGTGTEAFF
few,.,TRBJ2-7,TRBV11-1,TGTGCCAGCAGCTTAGCGGGGTCCTTGTCCAACTACGAGCAGTACTTC,CASSLAGSLSNYEQYF
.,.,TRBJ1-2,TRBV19,TGTGCCAGTAGTATACAGAGTTATGGCTACACCTTC,CASSIQSYGYTF
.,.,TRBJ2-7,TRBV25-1,TGTGCCAGCAGTGAAACGGACCGGCTAGTGCAGTACTTC,CASSETDRLVQYF
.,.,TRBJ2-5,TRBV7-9,TGTGCCAGCAGCCCCGGGAACAGGCGGCAAGAGACCCAGTACTTC,CASSPGNRRQETQYF